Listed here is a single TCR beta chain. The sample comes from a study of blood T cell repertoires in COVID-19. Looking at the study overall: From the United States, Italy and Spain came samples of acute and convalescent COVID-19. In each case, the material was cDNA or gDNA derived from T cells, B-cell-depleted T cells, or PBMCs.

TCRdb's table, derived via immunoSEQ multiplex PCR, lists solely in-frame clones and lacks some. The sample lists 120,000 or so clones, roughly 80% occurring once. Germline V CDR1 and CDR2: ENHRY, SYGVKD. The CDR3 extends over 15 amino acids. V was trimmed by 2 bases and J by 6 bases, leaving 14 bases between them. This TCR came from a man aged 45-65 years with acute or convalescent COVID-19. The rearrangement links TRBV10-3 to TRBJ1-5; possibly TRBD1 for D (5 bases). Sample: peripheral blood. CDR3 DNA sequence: TGTGCCATCAGTGAGGGCAGGGTGACGGGTCAGCCCCAGCATTTT. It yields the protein CAISEGRVTGQPQHF.